This passage covers 14 T cell receptor beta chains from one sample sequenced in a study of T cells after yellow fever vaccination. TCRdb passed the 5' RACE reads through MiXCR, listing each CDR3 protein once. The table lists 150,000 to 200,000 distinct CDR3 sequences, 9.3% of them singletons. Sequencing was performed on CD8+ T cells sorted from PBMCs, taken 45 days after the yellow fever booster vaccination. These receptors originate from a man between 18 and 29 years old who received the YFV17D yellow fever vaccine.

This clonotype came up many times. V gene TRBV12-3 or TRBV12-4 combines with J gene TRBJ2-7; D gene uncertain. V was clipped by 9 bases and J by 1 base, with 16 bases between them. The CDR3 length is 14 residues. The CDR3 loop is CASGASGLSYEQYF. CDR3 bases: TGTGCCAGTGGAGCCTCCGGGTTATCCTACGAGCAGTACTTC.

This clonotype was recorded at least ten times. The chain uses TRBV20-1 and TRBJ2-5, with D tentatively TRBD1 (5 bases). V gave up 3 bases and J gave up 5 bases, with 13 bases separating them. The CDR3 length is 13 residues. CDR1 and CDR2 (germline): DFQATT, SNEGSKA (reference sequence). This CDR3 is CSASRQSAETQYF. The CDR3 bases are TGCAGTGCTAGTCGACAGTCCGCGGAGACCCAGTACTTC.

CDR3 bases: TGTGCCAGCAGCTCTGGACTTCACTACGAGCAGTACTTC. It codes for CASSSGLHYEQYF. The chain employs TRBV27 and TRBJ2-7; the D gene is possibly TRBD2 (5 bases). Germline V gene sequence: CDR1 MNHEY, CDR2 SMNVEV (reference sequence). CDR3 length: 13 residues. V was clipped by 6 bases and J by 3 bases, with 12 bases between them.

This clonotype occurred a few times. The chain recombines TRBV12-3 or TRBV12-4 with TRBJ2-1; tentative D call: TRBD2 (5 bases). CDR3 length: 13 residues. Trimming stripped 6 bases from V and 4 bases from J, with 10 bases between. The CDR3 DNA follows: TGTGCCAGCAGGGGTCGGGGATACAATGAGCAGTTCTTC. The encoded protein is CASRGRGYNEQFF.

This clonotype was picked up a small number of times. V is TRBV20-1 and J is TRBJ2-5, with 7 bases identical to TRBD2. CDR3 length equals 14 residues. The germline V gene has CDR1 DFQATT and CDR2 SNEGSKA (reference sequence). Trimming cost V 0 bases and J 7 bases; bases outside gene matches: 8. CDR3 coding DNA: TGCAGTGCTAGAGATCTAGCGGCCACGGGGACCCAGTACTTC. Its translation: CSARDLAATGTQYF.

V and J are TRBV14 and TRBJ1-1; 7 bases map to TRBD1. In germline, CDR1 is SGHDN, CDR2 FVKESK. CDR3 length: 12 amino acids. V was pared by 3 bases and J by 7 bases, with 2 bases of the junction left unmatched. The CDR3 here is CASSQGTVEAFF. In DNA form, the CDR3 reads TGTGCCAGCAGCCAGGGGACAGTTGAAGCTTTCTTT.

This clonotype was seen a handful of times. The chain uses TRBV4-1 and TRBJ2-1; no definite D call. Germline CDR1 is MGHRA and CDR2 is YSYEKL. V lost 1 base, J lost 0 bases, and 7 bases lay in between. There are 15 residues in the CDR3. The CDR3 DNA reads as TGCGCCAGCAGCCAAGCTTCAGACTCCTACAATGAGCAGTTCTTC. It is translated as CASSQASDSYNEQFF.

This clonotype was seen a handful of times. This sequence joins TRBV3-1 and TRBJ2-7; 7 nucleotides line up with TRBD1. From germline, CDR1 is LGHDT and CDR2 YNNKEL (reference sequence). Trimming removed 1 base from V and 4 bases from J; junction bases left unmatched: 4. This CDR3 region has 14 residues. The CDR3 nucleotides are TGTGCCAGCAGCCAAGGCACAGGGGATTACGAGCAGTACGTC. It specifies CASSQGTGDYEQYV.

The chain uses TRBV28 and TRBJ2-2; 7 positions agree with TRBD2. V dropped 8 bases and J dropped 6; count of bases not matched to a gene: 9. The CDR3 runs 14 residues. Germline lookup yields CDR1 MDHEN and CDR2 SYDVKM. The CDR3 loop is CASFATGGAGELFF. In nucleotides, the CDR3 is TGTGCCAGCTTTGCTACGGGGGGAGCCGGGGAGCTGTTTTTT.

This rearrangement joins TRBV7-2 to TRBJ2-3, with 14 bases identical to TRBD2. Germline assignment: CDR1 SGHTA and CDR2 FQGNSA. CDR3 length: 13 residues. V was pared by 3 bases and J by 14 bases, with 4 bases of the junction left unmatched. The CDR3 reads CASSFGLAGGRYF. The CDR3 region has the DNA TGTGCCAGCAGCTTCGGACTAGCGGGGGGCCGGTATTTT.

The J gene is TRBJ2-3, the V gene TRBV18; D gene unclear. The V gene's germline CDR1 is KGHSH and CDR2 LQKENI. V was pared by 9 bases and J by 2 bases, with 18 bases between. CDR3 size: 15 residues. This chain's CDR3 is CASYDSGSNTDTQYF. The CDR3 region has the DNA TGTGCCAGTTACGACTCGGGTTCGAACACAGATACGCAGTATTTT.

V usage is TRBV5-4 and J usage is TRBJ2-2, with a possible D match to TRBD1 (7 bases). Germline V CDR1 and CDR2: SGHNT, YYREEE (reference sequence). Trimming pared 2 bases from V and 6 bases from J, leaving 14 bases between. This CDR3 has 15 amino acids. The CDR3 loop reads CASSLAGGRPGELFF. The CDR3, as DNA: TGTGCCAGCAGCTTAGCAGGGGGGCGTCCCGGGGAGCTGTTTTTT.

The chain couples TRBV19 to TRBJ1-5, with D perhaps matching TRBD1 (5 bases). V lost 7 bases and J lost 6, with 10 bases in between. The length of the CDR3 is 12 residues. Per germline, CDR1 LNHDA and CDR2 SQIVND (reference sequence). For the CDR3, the DNA is TGTGCCAGTATGGGAGGGACTCAGCCCCAGCATTTT. Amino acids: CASMGGTQPQHF.

The genes are TRBV19 and TRBJ1-4, with D unresolved. CDR1 is LNHDA, CDR2 SQIVND, per germline (reference sequence). The CDR3 covers 12 residues. V dropped 6 bases and J dropped 7 bases, with 9 bases sitting between them. This CDR3 is CASRAFGEKLFF. CDR3 sequence (DNA): TGTGCCAGTAGGGCTTTTGGTGAAAAACTGTTTTTT.